The TCR beta chain under discussion was sequenced for a study of blood T cell repertoires in COVID-19. Participant age was roughly 18 to 89 years, and participants resided in around 24 US areas. Authors' methods: Reference gene primer amplification yielded estimated nucleated cell counts. Produced via immunoSEQ multiplex PCR; TCRdb's table is partial and in-frame only. The V and J calls and clone size were taken over from that table, and D and trimming were inferred from the DNA. The sample records about 330,000 clones, 92% being singletons. CDR1 is GTSNPN, CDR2 SVGIG, per germline (reference sequence). The CDR3 contains 15 residues. V lost 3 bases to trimming and J lost 9 bases, with 24 bases between them.

This TCR came from a woman in her twenties or thirties who had recovered from COVID-19. The V and J genes are TRBV30 and TRBJ2-7; no clear D gene. Sample: PBMCs or T cells enriched from blood (not recorded which). The CDR3 bases are TGTGCCTGGAGCAGAAAAGAGGCCTCCCATTACCGGCAGTACTTC. Protein product: CAWSRKEASHYRQYF.